This TCR beta chain was captured by sequencing in a study of T cell repertoires in cytomegalovirus infection. Overall study: Public TCR beta signatures marked donors with CMV infection and the matching HLA.

V gave up 4 bases and J gave up 8 bases; unmatched junction bases: 18. Germline lookup yields CDR1 SEHNR and CDR2 FQNEAQ (reference sequence). The CDR3 extends over 19 amino acids. Study results and limitations: The study identified carriers of CMV plus the relevant HLA from cumulative public TCR beta family frequency. Ex vivo responses were dominated by HLA-C-restricted CMV-specific TCR beta clonotypes.

As to this clonotype: Its matching antigen is unknown.

From the reads, TCRdb called clonotypes with MiXCR, one entry per CDR3 protein. The sample yields 400,000 or so distinct CDR3 sequences, approximately 18% seen once. The source of this sequence is a human donor in good health (CMV status not recorded). Some clones in this sample may be carry-over from other donors' samples. Material: PBMCs. The chain joins TRBV7-9 to TRBJ2-1; TRBD2 matches at 12 bases. The CDR3 coding sequence is TGTGCCAGCAGCTCCCGTTTGGGGACTAGCGGGCCGGCTCCAGATGAGCAGTTCTTC. Its protein is CASSSRLGTSGPAPDEQFF.